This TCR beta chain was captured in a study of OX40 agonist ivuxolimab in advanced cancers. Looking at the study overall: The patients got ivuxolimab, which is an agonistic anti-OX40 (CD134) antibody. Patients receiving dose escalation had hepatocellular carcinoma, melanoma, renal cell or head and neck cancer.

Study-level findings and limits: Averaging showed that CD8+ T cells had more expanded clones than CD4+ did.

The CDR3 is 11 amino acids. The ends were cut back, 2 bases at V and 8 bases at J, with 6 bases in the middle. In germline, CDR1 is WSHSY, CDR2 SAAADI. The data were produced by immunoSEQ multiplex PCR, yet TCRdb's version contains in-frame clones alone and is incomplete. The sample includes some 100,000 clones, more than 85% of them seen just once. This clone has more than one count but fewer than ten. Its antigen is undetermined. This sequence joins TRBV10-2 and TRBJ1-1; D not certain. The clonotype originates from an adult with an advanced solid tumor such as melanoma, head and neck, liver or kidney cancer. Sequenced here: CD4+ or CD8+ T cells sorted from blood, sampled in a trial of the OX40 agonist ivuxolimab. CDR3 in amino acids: CASSEEREAFF. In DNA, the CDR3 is TGCGCCAGCAGTGAGGAGAGGGAAGCTTTCTTT.